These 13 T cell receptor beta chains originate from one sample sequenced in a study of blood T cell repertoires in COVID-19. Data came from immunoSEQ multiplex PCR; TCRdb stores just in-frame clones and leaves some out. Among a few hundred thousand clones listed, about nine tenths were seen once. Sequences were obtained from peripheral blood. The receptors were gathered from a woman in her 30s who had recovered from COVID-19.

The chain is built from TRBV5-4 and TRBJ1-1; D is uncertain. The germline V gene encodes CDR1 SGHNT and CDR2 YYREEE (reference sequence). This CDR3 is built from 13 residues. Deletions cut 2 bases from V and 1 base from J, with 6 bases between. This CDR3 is CASSLHPNTEAFF. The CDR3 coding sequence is TGTGCCAGCAGCTTACACCCGAACACTGAAGCTTTCTTT.

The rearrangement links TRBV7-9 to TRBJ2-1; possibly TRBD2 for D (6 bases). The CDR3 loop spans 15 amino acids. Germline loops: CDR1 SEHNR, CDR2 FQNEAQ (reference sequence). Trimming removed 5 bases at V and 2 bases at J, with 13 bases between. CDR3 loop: CASSPRRGPYNEQFF. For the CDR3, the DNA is TGTGCCAGCAGCCCCCGGCGGGGCCCCTACAATGAGCAGTTCTTC.

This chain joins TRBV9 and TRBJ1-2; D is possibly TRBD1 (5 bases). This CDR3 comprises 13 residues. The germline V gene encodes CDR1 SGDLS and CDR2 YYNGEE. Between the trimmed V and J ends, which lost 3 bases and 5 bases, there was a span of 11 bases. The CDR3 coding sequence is TGTGCCAGCAGCGCAGGGCTGTTGTATGGCTACACCTTC. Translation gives CASSAGLLYGYTF.

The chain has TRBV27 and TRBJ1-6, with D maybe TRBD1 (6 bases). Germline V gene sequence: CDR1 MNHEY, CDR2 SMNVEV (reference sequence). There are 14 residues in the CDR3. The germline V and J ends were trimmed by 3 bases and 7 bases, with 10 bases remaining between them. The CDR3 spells CASSFLQGNSPLHF. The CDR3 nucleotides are TGTGCCAGCAGTTTTCTCCAGGGGAATTCACCCCTCCACTTT.

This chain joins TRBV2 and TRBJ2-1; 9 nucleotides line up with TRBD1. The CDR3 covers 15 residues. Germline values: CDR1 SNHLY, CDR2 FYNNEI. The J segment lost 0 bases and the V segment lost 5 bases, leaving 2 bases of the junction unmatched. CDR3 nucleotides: TGTGCCAGCAGTTTGACAGGGGGCTCCTACAATGAGCAGTTCTTC. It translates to CASSLTGGSYNEQFF.

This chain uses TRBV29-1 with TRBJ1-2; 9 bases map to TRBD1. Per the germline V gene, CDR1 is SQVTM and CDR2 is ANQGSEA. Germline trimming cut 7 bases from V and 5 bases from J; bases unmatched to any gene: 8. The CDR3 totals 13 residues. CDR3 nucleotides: TGCAGCGGCCAATGGGACAGGGAATATGGCTACACCTTC. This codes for CSGQWDREYGYTF.

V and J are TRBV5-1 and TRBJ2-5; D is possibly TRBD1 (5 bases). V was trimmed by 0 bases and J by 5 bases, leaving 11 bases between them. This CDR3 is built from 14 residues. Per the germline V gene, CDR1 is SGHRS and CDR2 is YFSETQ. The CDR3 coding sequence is TGCGCCAGCAGCTTGGGCCAGGGATGGGAGACCCAGTACTTC. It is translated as CASSLGQGWETQYF.

DNA of the CDR3: TGTGCCAGCTCACCCGGACAGGACGCCACTGAAGCTTTCTTT. Translating gives CASSPGQDATEAFF. The rearrangement joins TRBV18 to TRBJ1-1, with TRBD1 identical over 7 bases. This CDR3 contains 14 residues. Germline V lookup: CDR1 KGHSH, CDR2 LQKENI. The V segment lost 3 bases and the J segment 4 bases; nucleotides outside the gene matches: 5.

CDR3 loop: CASSSPTSGFTDTQYF. The CDR3 coding sequence is TGTGCCAGCAGCTCCCCGACTAGCGGGTTCACAGATACGCAGTATTTT. The rearrangement links TRBV11-1 to TRBJ2-3; 10 nucleotides match TRBD2. V shed 4 bases and J 2 bases; nucleotides not matched to a gene: 6. Germline values: CDR1 SGHAT, CDR2 FQDESV (reference sequence). This CDR3 comprises 16 residues.

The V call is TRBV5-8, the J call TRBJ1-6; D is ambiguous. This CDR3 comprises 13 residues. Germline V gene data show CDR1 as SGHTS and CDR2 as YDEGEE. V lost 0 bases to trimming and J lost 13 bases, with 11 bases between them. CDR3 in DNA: TGTGCCAGCAGCTTGGGTCCTCTCTCGCCCCTCCACTTT. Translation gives CASSLGPLSPLHF.

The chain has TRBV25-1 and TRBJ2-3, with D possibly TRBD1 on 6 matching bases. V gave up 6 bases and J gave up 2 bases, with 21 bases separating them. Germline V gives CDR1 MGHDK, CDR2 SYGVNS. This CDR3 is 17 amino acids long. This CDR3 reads CASSPRQDLLLTDTQYF. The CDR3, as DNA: TGTGCCAGCAGCCCCAGACAGGACTTACTTCTCACAGATACGCAGTATTTT.

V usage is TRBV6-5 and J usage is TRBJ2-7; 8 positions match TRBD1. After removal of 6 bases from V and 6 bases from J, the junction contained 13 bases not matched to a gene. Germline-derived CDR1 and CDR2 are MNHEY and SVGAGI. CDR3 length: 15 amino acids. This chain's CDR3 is CASSPDRDHLSEQYF. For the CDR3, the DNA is TGTGCCAGCAGCCCGGACAGGGATCACTTAAGCGAGCAGTACTTC.

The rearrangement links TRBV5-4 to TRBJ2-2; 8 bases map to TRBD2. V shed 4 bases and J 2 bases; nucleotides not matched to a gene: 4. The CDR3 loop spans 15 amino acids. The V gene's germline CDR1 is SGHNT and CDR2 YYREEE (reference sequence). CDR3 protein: CASSRSGANTGELFF. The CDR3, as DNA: TGTGCCAGCAGCCGTAGCGGGGCTAACACCGGGGAGCTGTTTTTT.